This TCR beta chain was captured by sequencing in a study of Ad26.COV2.S vaccination and SARS-CoV-2 variants. Sample treatment: about 20 received Ad26.COV2.S at low or high dose, single or two shots; several received placebo; per-sample allocation not given. Day 63 after the first vaccine or placebo injection was the time point for sampling. Vaccination used an Ad26 vector expressing Wuhan-strain SARS-CoV-2 spike. This CDR3 comprises 15 residues. Trimming at V came to 0 bases and at J to 6 bases, leaving 2 bases not matched to a gene. Germline CDR1 MGHRA, CDR2 YSYEKL. Profiling relied on immunoSEQ multiplex PCR, and the TCRdb table lists in-frame clones only, not all of them. The sample carries 380,000 or so clones, approximately 86% recorded once.

This TCR derives from a person aged 18-65 years who received the Ad26.COV2.S COVID-19 vaccine or a placebo. The V gene is TRBV4-1, the J gene TRBJ1-4; 9 bases fit TRBD1. The sample consisted of peripheral blood, taken in a trial of Ad26.COV2.S vaccine versus placebo. The CDR3: CASSQERTGDEKLFF. The CDR3 DNA sequence: TGCGCCAGCAGCCAAGAAAGGACAGGGGATGAAAAACTGTTTTTT.